The clone carrying this T cell receptor beta chain was detected only a few times. Its antigen is currently unknown. From germline, CDR1 is ENHRY and CDR2 SYGVKD. Trimming cost V 5 bases and J 6 bases; bases outside gene matches: 4. CDR3 length equals 14 residues. Attached unique molecular identifiers marked individual cDNA molecules. MiXCR, applied by TCRdb to the 5' RACE reads, yields one record per CDR3 protein. The repertoire consists of about 99,000 distinct CDR3 sequences, with roughly 15% occurring once and the leading ten covering 0.95% to 1.5%. The data belong to a study of early T cells in non-severe SARS-CoV-2 infection. Study information: Sequencing of bulk RNA from unsorted whole blood was done, without chain pairing. The study's findings and limits: VDJdb matching skewed toward anti-spike CD8 responses, missing private and CD4 specificities.

The clonotype was recovered from an adult who was a healthcare worker with PCR-confirmed SARS-CoV-2 infection or an uninfected control (not recorded which). The chain recombines TRBV10-3 with TRBJ1-4; 9 bases map to TRBD1. Sequencing input: whole blood. The chain's CDR3 is CAISPGQGYEKLFF. CDR3 bases: TGTGCCATCAGTCCGGGACAGGGCTATGAAAAACTGTTTTTT.